This TCR beta chain was documented in a study of technical replicates of blood from several donors. Libraries were prepared by immunoSEQ multiplex PCR; TCRdb keeps only in-frame clonotypes and omits some of them. The sample holds over 50,000 clones, 92% seen once. This clone was seen once. V was clipped by 6 bases and J by 1 base; unmatched bases: 2. This CDR3 spans 13 amino acids. Germline CDR1 is MGHDK and CDR2 is SYGVNS. The chain joins TRBV25-1 to TRBJ2-7, with 8 positions matching TRBD2. The source of this sequence is a human donor in good health. Some clones in this sample may be carry-over from other donors' samples. The sample taken for sequencing was PBMCs. The CDR3 is CASRPGGSYEQYF. The CDR3 DNA reads as TGTGCCAGCAGGCCGGGAGGGTCCTACGAGCAGTACTTC.